The T cell receptor (beta chain) under discussion was sequenced for a study of blood T cell repertoires in COVID-19. CDR1 and CDR2 from the germline V gene are SNHLY and FYNNEI. This CDR3 has 13 amino acids. The V and J ends lost 11 bases and 6 bases, in that order; junction bases with no gene match: 12. TCRdb keeps only in-frame clones here, not all; method: immunoSEQ multiplex PCR. The data contain 250,000 to 300,000 clones, around four fifths of them seen just once; the ten biggest clones take up roughly 4.6%. The sequence derives from a man aged 55 to 70 who had recovered from COVID-19. The rearrangement uses TRBV2 and TRBJ1-2, with 7 bases that match TRBD1. The sequencing input was peripheral blood. DNA of the CDR3: TGTGCCGCAATACCGGGACAGCCGGATGGCTACACCTTC. It encodes CAAIPGQPDGYTF.